The source of this TCR beta chain is a study of cytotoxic CD8 clonotypes in ibrutinib-treated CLL. Study-wide context: Partial responses numbered some 24 and complete responses 2; after a median around 74 months, roughly 15 stayed remitted and around 12 progressed. Average yields of roughly 260,000 productive templates and tens of thousands of productive rearrangements characterized the samples.

V was trimmed by 5 bases and J by 0 bases, leaving 9 bases between them. Looked up from germline, CDR1 is SGHNT and CDR2 is YYREEE (reference sequence). The CDR3 consists of 14 residues. Using immunoSEQ multiplex PCR, the repertoire was profiled, and TCRdb retains in-frame clones only, with some absent. The sample holds under 300,000 clones, around 76% seen once. The sample was PBMCs, taken at disease progression, from a patient treated with ibrutinib. This TCR derives from a human donor with chronic lymphocytic leukemia. The chain links TRBV5-4 to TRBJ1-3; tentative D call: TRBD1 (5 bases). The CDR3 here is CASRRGNSGNTIYF. DNA for the CDR3: TGTGCCAGCAGACGGGGGAACTCTGGAAACACCATATATTTT.